One and the same sample provided the 14 T cell receptor beta chains below, sequenced in a study of T cell changes during pregnancy in multiple sclerosis. Sequencing was performed with immunoSEQ multiplex PCR; in TCRdb, only in-frame clones are kept and a portion is missing. The sample holds under 120,000 clones, approximately 90% seen once. The input for sequencing was peripheral blood, taken after pregnancy. The receptors derive from a female donor with multiple sclerosis, enrolled in a pregnancy study.

A single count supports this clone. V gene TRBV19 combines with J gene TRBJ1-5, with TRBD1 matching 10 bases. The CDR3 is made up of 15 amino acids. The germline V gene has CDR1 LNHDA and CDR2 SQIVND (reference sequence). The V and J ends lost 1 base and 5 bases, in that order; junction bases with no gene match: 2. CDR3: CASSIVGQGDQPQHF. The CDR3 nucleotides read TGTGCCAGTAGTATAGTCGGACAGGGGGATCAGCCCCAGCATTTT.

In this sample, this clone turned up a few times. V and J are TRBV7-9 and TRBJ1-4, with 9 positions matching TRBD1. V lost 5 bases to trimming and J lost 10 bases; unmatched junction nucleotides: 17. Germline assignment: CDR1 SEHNR and CDR2 FQNEAQ (reference sequence). The CDR3 totals 17 residues. The CDR3 DNA sequence: TGTGCCAGCAGCCCTCCCATGCCGGGACAGGGAGGTGGAAAACTGTTTTTT. Encoded protein: CASSPPMPGQGGGKLFF.

V and J are TRBV7-8 and TRBJ2-7; 7 positions match TRBD1. Germline V gene data show CDR1 as SGHVS and CDR2 as FQNEAQ. After removal of 2 bases from V and 6 bases from J, the junction contained 1 base not matched to a gene. The CDR3 is made up of 12 amino acids. In nucleotides, the CDR3 is TGTGCCAGCAGCTTATCAGGGGGCGAGCAGTACTTC. It codes for CASSLSGGEQYF.

The chain joins TRBV2 to TRBJ2-3, with a weak D call TRBD1 (6 bases). V lost 5 bases and J lost 1, with 16 bases in between. The CDR3 extends over 16 amino acids. Looked up from germline, CDR1 is SNHLY and CDR2 is FYNNEI. The CDR3 protein is CASSPAGTRGTDTQYF. The CDR3 coding sequence is TGTGCCAGCAGTCCTGCCGGGACAAGGGGCACAGATACGCAGTATTTT.

The chain has TRBV19 and TRBJ2-1; 8 positions match TRBD2. The CDR3 runs to 13 residues. Germline V lookup: CDR1 LNHDA, CDR2 SQIVND (reference sequence). The trim removed 4 bases at V and 8 bases at J, leaving 4 bases unmatched. CDR3 loop: CASSTGTRYEQFF. The DNA of the CDR3 is TGTGCCAGTAGTACCGGGACTAGGTATGAGCAGTTCTTC.

This chain joins TRBV6-1 and TRBJ1-5; the D is unclear. The V gene lost 1 base and the J gene lost 3 bases, with 10 bases spanning the gap. Per the germline V gene, CDR1 is MNHNS and CDR2 is SASEGT. The CDR3 totals 15 residues. The CDR3 sequence is CASSEVSSTNQPQHF. CDR3 nucleotide sequence: TGTGCCAGCAGTGAAGTTTCCTCTACCAATCAGCCCCAGCATTTT.

The V gene is TRBV6-5, the J gene TRBJ2-3; D is ambiguous. The V end lost 2 bases, the J end lost 3 bases, and 9 bases lay between the germline ends. Per the germline V gene, CDR1 is MNHEY and CDR2 is SVGAGI. The CDR3 length is 14 residues. The CDR3 loop is CASSYRFVTDTQYF. As DNA, the CDR3 is TGTGCCAGCAGTTACCGGTTTGTGACAGATACGCAGTATTTT.

As regards this clone: Relative to the germline gene, one junction end is altered; a read error may explain this. The J gene is TRBJ2-7, the V gene TRBV11-2; 13 bases align to TRBD2. Germline V gene data show CDR1 as SGHAT and CDR2 as FQNNGV. CDR3 length: 13 residues. CDR3 loop: CASSPGLAGVWNF. The CDR3 DNA sequence: TGTGCCAGCAGCCCCGGACTAGCGGGGGTTTGGAACTTC.

The chain uses TRBV5-1 and TRBJ2-2; 12 nucleotides match TRBD1. The germline CDR1 and CDR2 sequences are SGHRS and YFSETQ. The CDR3 is 18 residues long. V trimming: 4 bases; J trimming: 4 bases; junction bases outside the gene matches: 11. The CDR3 here is CASSPVSRDRGLTGELFF. Written as DNA, the CDR3 is TGCGCCAGCAGCCCGGTATCAAGGGACAGGGGGCTCACCGGGGAGCTGTTTTTT.

The J gene is TRBJ1-4, the V gene TRBV7-9; 7 bases are a match to TRBD1. The CDR3 is 15 amino acids. Germline V gene sequence: CDR1 SEHNR, CDR2 FQNEAQ (reference sequence). With V trimmed by 2 bases and J by 4 bases, 4 bases remained unmatched. This CDR3 is CASSLQGDGNEKLFF. CDR3 coding DNA: TGTGCCAGCAGCTTACAGGGGGATGGTAATGAAAAACTGTTTTTT.

The V and J genes are TRBV9 and TRBJ2-1; D might be TRBD2 (5 bases). Per the germline V gene, CDR1 is SGDLS and CDR2 is YYNGEE. The V gene lost 0 bases and the J gene lost 5 bases, with 15 bases spanning the gap. The CDR3 is made up of 16 amino acids. CDR3 sequence reads: CASSVDPRGRHNEQFF. The CDR3 DNA reads as TGTGCCAGCAGCGTAGATCCCCGGGGTCGGCACAATGAGCAGTTCTTC.

The V gene is TRBV7-9, the J gene TRBJ2-2; D is unresolved. The germline V and J ends were trimmed by 1 base and 1 base, with 10 bases remaining between them. Per the germline V gene, CDR1 is SEHNR and CDR2 is FQNEAQ (reference sequence). The CDR3 runs to 16 residues. This CDR3 is CASSLVPHKNTGELFF. The CDR3 DNA reads as TGTGCCAGCAGCTTAGTACCCCACAAGAACACCGGGGAGCTGTTTTTT.

This rearrangement joins TRBV20-1 to TRBJ2-3; D not resolved. Trimming stripped 3 bases from V and 6 bases from J, with 4 bases between. There are 10 residues in the CDR3. Germline CDR1 and CDR2: DFQATT and SNEGSKA (reference sequence). CDR3 region: CSASQDTQYF. In DNA, the CDR3 is TGCAGTGCTAGTCAGGATACGCAGTATTTT.

The gene calls are TRBV6-1 and TRBJ1-5; D gene ambiguous. Deletions cut 3 bases from V and 3 bases from J, with 9 bases between. The CDR3 consists of 14 residues. CDR1 is MNHNS and CDR2 is SASEGT in the germline V gene. The CDR3 DNA reads TGTGCCAGCAGTGACGCGCATCACAATCAGCCCCAGCATTTT. This encodes CASSDAHHNQPQHF.